This T cell receptor (beta chain) is drawn from a study of Ad26.COV2.S vaccination and SARS-CoV-2 variants. Sequencing used immunoSEQ multiplex PCR; TCRdb keeps in-frame clones, though not all of them. Of roughly 500,000 clones in the sample, approximately 92% were seen once. The sample's treatment: over 15 received Ad26.COV2.S at low or high dose, single or two shots; roughly 5 received placebo; per-sample allocation not given. It was on day 63 after the first vaccine or placebo injection that samples were taken. A Boston adult aged 18-55 years was the donor. Germline loops: CDR1 SNHLY, CDR2 FYNNEI. The CDR3 contains 15 residues. The junction had 8 bases not matched to a gene; V was cut back by 5 bases and J by 7 bases.

This receptor was identified in a person between 18 and 59 years old who received the Ad26.COV2.S COVID-19 vaccine or a placebo. The chain recombines TRBV2 with TRBJ1-6; 7 bases line up with TRBD1. Sequences were derived from peripheral blood, sampled in a trial of Ad26.COV2.S vaccine versus placebo. The CDR3 DNA reads TGTGCCAGCAGTTCCCGACAGGGACTGAATTCACCCCTCCACTTT. It codes for CASSSRQGLNSPLHF.